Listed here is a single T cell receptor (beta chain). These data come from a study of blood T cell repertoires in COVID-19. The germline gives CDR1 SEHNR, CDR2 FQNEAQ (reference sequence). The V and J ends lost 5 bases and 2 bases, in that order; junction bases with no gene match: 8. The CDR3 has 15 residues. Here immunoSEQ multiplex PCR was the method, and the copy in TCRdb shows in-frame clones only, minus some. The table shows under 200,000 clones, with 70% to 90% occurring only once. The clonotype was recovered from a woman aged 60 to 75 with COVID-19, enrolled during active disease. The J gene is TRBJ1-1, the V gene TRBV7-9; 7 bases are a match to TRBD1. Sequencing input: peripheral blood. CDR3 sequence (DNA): TGTGCCAGCAGCCCCCAGGGGGGAATTAACACTGAAGCTTTCTTT. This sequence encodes CASSPQGGINTEAFF.